This T cell receptor beta chain was documented in a study of molecular identifiers for immune sequencing clone quantification. Whole-study context: Replicate runs used RNA from roughly 20,000 or 100,000 naive CD8 cells, which was split five ways into aliquots, and four of those aliquots were then sequenced.

Bulk TCR library preparation followed previously described methods with listed TCR primers. A single record per CDR3 protein comes from TCRdb applying MiXCR to the PCR reads. The data hold 250,000 to 400,000 distinct CDR3 sequences, with about a fifth observed a single time. Germline CDR1 reads SQVTM; CDR2 reads ANQGSEA. The CDR3 sequence is 12 residues long. With 5 bases clipped from V and 4 bases from J, the junction kept 5 bases outside the gene matches. From approximately 20,000 to 1,000,000 sorted cells, naive CD8 libraries were generated with 10%, 30% or 50% RNA. Isolation of naive CD8 T cells was achieved by sorting on a CD8+CD4-CCR7+CD45RA+ phenotype.

The chain has TRBV29-1 and TRBJ2-7; 7 bases map to TRBD1. This sequence originates from a human donor in good health. Some libraries in this study had Jurkat cell RNA spiked in. Sequencing used naive CD8+ T cells from blood, with Jurkat cell RNA spiked in. The sample's subset: FACS-sorted CD8+CD4-CCR7+CD45RA+ naive T cells. Here the CDR3 DNA reads TGCAGCGTTACAGGGGTCAAGTACGAGCAGTACTTC. Amino acid sequence: CSVTGVKYEQYF.